This T cell receptor beta chain was recorded in a study of Ad26.COV2.S vaccination and SARS-CoV-2 variants. Study observations and caveats: Measures of TCR breadth and depth may have fallen short of total T cell responses.

The repertoire was sequenced with immunoSEQ multiplex PCR; TCRdb's copy has only in-frame clones and lacks some. The table records around 350,000 clones, 92% of them present only once. As for this clone: Its specificity is unknown.

V dropped 7 bases and J dropped 4; count of bases not matched to a gene: 4. Germline V gene data show CDR1 as MDHEN and CDR2 as SYDVKM. The CDR3 runs to 14 residues. This clonotype was obtained from a human donor who had recovered from COVID-19. This chain connects TRBV28 to TRBJ1-4; 9 bases agree with TRBD1. The specimen was peripheral blood, collected after recovery from COVID-19. Written as DNA, the CDR3 is TGTGCCAGCACCACAGGGGGCGTTAATGAAAAACTGTTTTTT. This translates into CASTTGGVNEKLFF.